This T cell receptor beta chain is from a study of cytomegalovirus exposure and HLA in healthy donors. Study-wide findings and caveats: Later work showed greater clonal expansion in HLA-associated TCR beta chains than in equally common others. CMV antigen specificity of a few CMV-associated chains was confirmed in vitro.

V was clipped by 4 bases and J by 3 bases, with 10 bases between them. The CDR3 spans 14 residues. Germline V gene sequence: CDR1 MDHEN, CDR2 SYDVKM. Note on this clone: Its antigen is not identified.

The primer mix had 60 Vbeta and 13 Jbeta primers. Assay: immunoSEQ multiplex PCR; the TCRdb copy retains only in-frame clones and omits some. This table has roughly 190,000 clones, around 78% appearing once. This chain links TRBV28 with TRBJ1-5; a weak D match, TRBD1 (5 bases). The specimen was PBMCs. The clonotype originates from a woman younger than 45 in good health and CMV-seropositive. CDR3 DNA: TGTGCCAGCAGTTACAGGACGCACAATCAGCCCCAGCATTTT. As protein: CASSYRTHNQPQHF.